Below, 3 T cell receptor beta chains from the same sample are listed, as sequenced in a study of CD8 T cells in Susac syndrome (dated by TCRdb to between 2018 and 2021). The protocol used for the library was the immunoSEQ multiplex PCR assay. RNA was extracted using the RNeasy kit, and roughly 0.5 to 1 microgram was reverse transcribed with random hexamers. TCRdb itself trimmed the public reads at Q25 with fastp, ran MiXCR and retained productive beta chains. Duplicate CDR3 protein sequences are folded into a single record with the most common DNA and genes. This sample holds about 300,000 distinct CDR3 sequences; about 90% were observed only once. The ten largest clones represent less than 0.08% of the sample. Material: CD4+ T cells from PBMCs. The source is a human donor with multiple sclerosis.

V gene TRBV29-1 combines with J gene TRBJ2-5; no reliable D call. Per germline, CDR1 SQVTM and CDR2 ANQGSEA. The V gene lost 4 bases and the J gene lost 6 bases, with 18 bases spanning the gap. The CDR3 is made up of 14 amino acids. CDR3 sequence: CSVAGQFVGKTQYF. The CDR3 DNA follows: TGCAGCGTTGCTGGGCAGTTCGTGGGAAAGACCCAGTACTTC.

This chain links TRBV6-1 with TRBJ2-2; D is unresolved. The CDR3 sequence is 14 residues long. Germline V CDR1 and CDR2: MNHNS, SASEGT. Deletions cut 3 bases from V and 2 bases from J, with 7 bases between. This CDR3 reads CASSELPNTGELFF. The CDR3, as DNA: TGTGCCAGCAGTGAGCTCCCCAACACCGGGGAGCTGTTTTTT.

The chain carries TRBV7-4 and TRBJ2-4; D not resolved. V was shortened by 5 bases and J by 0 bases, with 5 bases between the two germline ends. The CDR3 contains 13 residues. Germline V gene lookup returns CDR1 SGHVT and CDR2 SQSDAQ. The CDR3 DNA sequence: TGTGCCAGCAGCCCTCCAGCCAAAAACATTCAGTACTTC. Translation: CASSPPAKNIQYF.